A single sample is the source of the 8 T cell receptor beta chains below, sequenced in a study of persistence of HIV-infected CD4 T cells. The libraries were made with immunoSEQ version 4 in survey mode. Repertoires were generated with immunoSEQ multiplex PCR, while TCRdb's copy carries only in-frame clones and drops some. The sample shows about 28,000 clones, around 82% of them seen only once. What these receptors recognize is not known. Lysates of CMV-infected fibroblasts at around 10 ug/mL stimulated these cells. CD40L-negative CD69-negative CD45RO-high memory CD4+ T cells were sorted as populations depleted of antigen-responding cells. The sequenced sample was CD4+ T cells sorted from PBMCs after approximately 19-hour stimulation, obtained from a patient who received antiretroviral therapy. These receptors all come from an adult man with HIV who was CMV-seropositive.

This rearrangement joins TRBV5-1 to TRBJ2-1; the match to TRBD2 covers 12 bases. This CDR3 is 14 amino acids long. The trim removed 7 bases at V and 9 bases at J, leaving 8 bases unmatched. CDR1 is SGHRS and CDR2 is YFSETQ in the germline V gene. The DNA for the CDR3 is TGCGCCAGCGCTAGCGGGGGGGCCAACGCTGAGCAGTTCTTC. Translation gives CASASGGANAEQFF.

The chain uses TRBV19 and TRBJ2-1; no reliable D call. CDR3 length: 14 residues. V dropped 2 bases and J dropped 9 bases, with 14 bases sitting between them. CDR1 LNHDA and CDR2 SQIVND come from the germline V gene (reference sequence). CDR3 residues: CASSILRPESEQFF. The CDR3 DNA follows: TGTGCCAGTAGTATATTGAGACCCGAGAGTGAGCAGTTCTTC.

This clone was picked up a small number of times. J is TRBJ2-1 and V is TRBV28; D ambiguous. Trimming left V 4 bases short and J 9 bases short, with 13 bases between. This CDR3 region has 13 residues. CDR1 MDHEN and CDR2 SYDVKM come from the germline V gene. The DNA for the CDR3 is TGTGCCAGCAGTTCCCCCTATCCAGCTGAGCAGTTCTTC. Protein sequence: CASSSPYPAEQFF.

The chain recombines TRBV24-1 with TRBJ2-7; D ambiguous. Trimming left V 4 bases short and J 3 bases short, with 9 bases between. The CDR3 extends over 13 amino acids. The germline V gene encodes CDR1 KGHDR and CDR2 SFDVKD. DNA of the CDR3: TGTGCCACCAGTGAACCGAACAGCTACGAGCAGTACTTC. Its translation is CATSEPNSYEQYF.

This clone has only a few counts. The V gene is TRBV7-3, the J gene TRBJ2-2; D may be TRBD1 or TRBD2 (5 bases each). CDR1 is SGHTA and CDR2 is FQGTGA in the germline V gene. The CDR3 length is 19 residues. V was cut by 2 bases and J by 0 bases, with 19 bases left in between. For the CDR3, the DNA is TGTGCCAGCAGCTTAGAGGGGAACCAGAAGTACGCGAACACCGGGGAGCTGTTTTTT. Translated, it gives CASSLEGNQKYANTGELFF.

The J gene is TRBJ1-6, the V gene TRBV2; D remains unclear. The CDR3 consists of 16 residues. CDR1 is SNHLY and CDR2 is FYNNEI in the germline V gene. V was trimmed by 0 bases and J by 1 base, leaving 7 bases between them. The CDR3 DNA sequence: TGTGCCAGCAGTGAAGCGGAGCCGTCCTATAATTCACCCCTCCACTTT. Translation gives CASSEAEPSYNSPLHF.

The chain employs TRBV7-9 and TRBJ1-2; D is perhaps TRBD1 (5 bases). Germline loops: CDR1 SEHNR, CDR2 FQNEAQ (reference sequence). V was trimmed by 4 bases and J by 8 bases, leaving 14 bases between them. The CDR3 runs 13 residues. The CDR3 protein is CASSSSGVSGYTF. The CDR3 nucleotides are TGTGCCAGCAGCTCCTCGGGGGTCAGCGGCTACACCTTC.

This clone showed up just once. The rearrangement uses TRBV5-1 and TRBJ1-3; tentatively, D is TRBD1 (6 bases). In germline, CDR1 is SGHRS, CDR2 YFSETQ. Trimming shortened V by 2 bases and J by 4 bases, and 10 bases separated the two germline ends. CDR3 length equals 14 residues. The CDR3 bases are TGCGCCAGCAGCTTACAGGGCGCCGGAAACACCATATATTTT. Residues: CASSLQGAGNTIYF.